The source of this T cell receptor beta chain is a study of response to subunit inactivated influenza vaccine. Losses at the gene ends were 2 bases for V and 5 bases for J; bases not matched to a gene: 7. The germline gives CDR1 DFQATT, CDR2 SNEGSKA (reference sequence). This CDR3 contains 16 residues. TCRdb fed the RT-PCR reads into MiXCR, producing one record per CDR3 protein. The sample has around 790,000 distinct CDR3 sequences, 21% seen once. Findings of the study overall: Each seasonal influenza vaccination recruits few new T cells, the authors suggested.

To note about this clonotype: The antigen remains undetermined.

The sequence came from a man aged 50-59 years who received an inactivated influenza vaccine. The V and J genes are TRBV20-1 and TRBJ2-5; 14 positions match TRBD2. Source: PBMCs from blood, taken 4 to 6 days after vaccination. CDR3 sequence: CSARRLAGGTRETQYF. The CDR3 coding sequence is TGCAGTGCTAGAAGACTAGCGGGGGGGACCCGGGAGACCCAGTACTTC.